The 7 T cell receptor beta chains below all came from one sample that was sequenced in a study of T cells in Graves' hyperthyroidism and ophthalmopathy (dated by TCRdb to the late 2010s). The library was generated by multiplex PCR. TCRdb shows the sequencer as Illumina HiSeq 2000. The TCR beta CDR3 regions were amplified from the RNA transcripts. For the first round of RT-PCR on the TCR CDR3, the HTBI primer set was used together with the Qiagen OneStep RT-PCR kit. The public reads were reanalyzed by TCRdb: fastp trimming at Q25, MiXCR alignment, in-frame beta chains only. When rows share a CDR3 protein, they turn into one entry using the most common DNA and genes. For this sample the table gives hundreds of thousands of distinct CDR3 sequences, of which roughly 20% were detected only once. 30% to 40% of the sample is held by the ten biggest clonotypes. Sequencing was done on a sample of blood. The receptors originated from a man aged 25 to 45 with Graves' ophthalmopathy.

This clonotype has more than one count but fewer than ten. V gene TRBV28 combines with J gene TRBJ2-3; D remains unclear. From germline, CDR1 is MDHEN and CDR2 SYDVKM. Trimming cost V 5 bases and J 6 bases, with 18 bases left between them. The CDR3 length is 15 residues. The CDR3 protein is CASSLASDLRDTQYF. CDR3 DNA: TGTGCCAGCAGTCTTGCCTCGGACCTCCGGGATACGCAGTATTTT.

This chain connects TRBV6-6 to TRBJ2-2, with D uncertain. Trimming left V 0 bases short and J 3 bases short, with 8 bases between. The CDR3 has 15 amino acids. Germline values: CDR1 MNHNY, CDR2 SVGAGI (reference sequence). CDR3 sequence: CASSYSGPYTGELFF. The DNA of the CDR3 is TGTGCCAGCAGTTACTCGGGCCCGTACACCGGGGAGCTGTTTTTT.

The chain carries TRBV28 and TRBJ2-7; unclear D gene. Trimming took 6 bases from V and 2 from J, leaving 20 bases between them. Germline values: CDR1 MDHEN, CDR2 SYDVKM. The CDR3 totals 16 residues. Here the CDR3 reads CASSSPGRHYPYEQYF. The DNA of the CDR3 is TGTGCCAGCAGCTCCCCTGGCCGGCATTACCCCTACGAGCAGTACTTC.

This clonotype has a handful of counts. This chain connects TRBV6-2 or TRBV6-3 to TRBJ2-7; D is ambiguous. This CDR3 is 11 amino acids long. Per the germline V gene, CDR1 is MNHEY and CDR2 is SVGEGT. The V and J ends lost 5 bases and 6 bases respectively, with 8 bases between them. The CDR3 DNA is TGTGCCAGCAGTACCCCCGGCGAGCAGTACTTC. Amino acid sequence: CASSTPGEQYF.

In this sample, this clonotype turned up a few times. The chain joins TRBV3-2 to TRBJ2-1; the table's D call, TRBD1, has no DNA check behind it. TRBV3-2 is a known pseudogene. The CDR3 covers 16 residues. The CDR3 protein is CASSQERQGDYNEQFF. CDR3 bases: TGTGCCAGCAGCCAAGAACGACAGGGGGACTACAATGAGCAGTTCTTC.

The chain carries TRBV7-9 and TRBJ1-2; TRBD1 is a possible D gene (5 bases). V lost 4 bases, J lost 4 bases, and 19 bases lay in between. Germline CDR1 and CDR2: SEHNR and FQNEAQ (reference sequence). The CDR3 is 16 amino acids. CDR3 amino acids: CASSSLVGGLSYGYTF. CDR3 bases: TGTGCCAGCAGCTCCCTAGTTGGGGGACTGAGCTATGGCTACACCTTC. The entire variable domain, with the rest obtained from reference TRBV7-9 and TRBJ1-2, is as follows: DTGVSQNPRHKITKRGQNVTFRCDPISEHNRLYWYRQTLGQGPEFLTYFQNEAQLEKSRLLSDRFSAERPKGSFSTLEIQRTEQGDSAMYLCASSSLVGGLSYGYTFGSGTRLTVV.

This clonotype was picked up many times. V usage is TRBV30 and J usage is TRBJ2-7; TRBD1 aligns across 8 bases. After removal of 3 bases from V and 3 bases from J, the junction contained 13 bases not matched to a gene. Germline V lookup: CDR1 GTSNPN, CDR2 SVGIG (reference sequence). The CDR3 length is 16 residues. CDR3 DNA sequence: TGTGCCTGGAGCACAGGCAGGGGGCGACCATTCTACGAGCAGTACTTC. Translating gives CAWSTGRGRPFYEQYF.